The 22 T cell receptor beta chains listed next were all sequenced from one sample in a study. Each CDR3 protein gets one entry after TCRdb re-called the 5' RACE reads with MiXCR. Of tens of thousands of distinct CDR3 sequences in the sample, roughly 28% were seen once. The sample was naive CD4+ T cells sorted from blood. Documented subset: naive CD4+ T cells, CD4+CD45RA+CD25-. The source is a female donor with breast cancer.

The chain links TRBV7-2 to TRBJ1-2; unclear D gene. In germline, CDR1 is SGHTA, CDR2 FQGNSA. Trimming removed 7 bases from V and 2 bases from J, with 17 bases in between. The CDR3 sequence is 15 residues long. The CDR3 here is CASTTPSKGNYGYTF. For the CDR3, the DNA is TGTGCCAGCACCACTCCATCTAAGGGAAACTATGGCTACACCTTC.

V gene TRBV5-1 combines with J gene TRBJ2-1, with TRBD1 identical over 7 bases. V dropped 9 bases and J dropped 4; count of bases not matched to a gene: 10. The CDR3 extends over 14 amino acids. Germline V gene data show CDR1 as SGHRS and CDR2 as YFSETQ. As DNA, the CDR3 is TGCGCCAACAGTATCGGGACAGCGTACAATGAGCAGTTCTTC. Its translation: CANSIGTAYNEQFF.

In this sample, this clonotype turned up many times. This rearrangement joins TRBV6-2 or TRBV6-3 to TRBJ2-7; 9 bases map to TRBD1. Germline loops: CDR1 MNHEY, CDR2 SVGEGT. The CDR3 totals 15 residues. The junction had 3 bases not matched to a gene; V was cut back by 1 base and J by 2 bases. CDR3: CASSYFGTGTYEQYF. CDR3 DNA: TGTGCCAGCAGTTACTTCGGGACAGGGACCTACGAGCAGTACTTC.

The chain's CDR3 is CSVARDDNEQFF. The DNA for the CDR3 is TGCAGCGTAGCCCGGGACGACAATGAGCAGTTCTTC. V is TRBV29-1 and J is TRBJ2-1; D tentatively reads TRBD1 or TRBD2 (5 bases each). Trimming cost V 6 bases and J 5 bases, with 11 bases left between them. CDR3 length: 12 residues. Germline loops: CDR1 SQVTM, CDR2 ANQGSEA.

In regard to this clonotype: Possible read error: a much larger clone is one base away. The chain links TRBV4-1 to TRBJ1-5; D is unresolved. The CDR3 is 15 residues long. The germline V gene encodes CDR1 MGHRA and CDR2 YSYEKL. CDR3 in amino acids: CASSQLAGSNLPQHF. The CDR3 nucleotides read TGCGCCAGCAGCCAATTAGCTGGGAGCAATCTGCCCCAGCATTTT.

A word on this clonotype: This may arise from a read error, as a much more abundant clone is one base away. This chain joins TRBV20-1 and TRBJ2-7, with D perhaps matching TRBD1 or TRBD2 (5 bases each). Germline CDR1 is DFQATT and CDR2 is SNEGSKA (reference sequence). Deletions cut 5 bases from V and 0 bases from J, with 14 bases between. CDR3 length equals 14 residues. The CDR3 protein is CSAHRDGNSYEQYF. DNA for the CDR3: TGCAGTGCTCACCGGGACGGTAACTCCTACGAGCAGTACTTC.

This clonotype was counted at least ten times. In nucleotides, the CDR3 is TGTGCCAGCAGCTTATACCAGCGGGGTGCAGATACGCAGTATTTT. Residues: CASSLYQRGADTQYF. The chain joins TRBV7-3 to TRBJ2-3; 7 bases line up with TRBD2. Looked up from germline, CDR1 is SGHTA and CDR2 is FQGTGA. The junction had 6 bases not matched to a gene; V was cut back by 2 bases and J by 4 bases. The CDR3 contains 15 residues.

This clonotype appeared a few times. The chain links TRBV20-1 to TRBJ2-7; possibly TRBD2 for D (6 bases). There are 13 residues in the CDR3. Per the germline V gene, CDR1 is DFQATT and CDR2 is SNEGSKA (reference sequence). DNA of the CDR3: TGCAGCCCCAGACTAGAACCCCCCTACGAGCAGTACTTC. This translates into CSPRLEPPYEQYF.

Note on this clonotype: This may be a read error, as it is one base from a much larger clone. The CDR3 DNA reads TGTGCCAGCAGCCAACCGACTAGCGGGAGTGATGAGCAGTTCTTC. Protein product: CASSQPTSGSDEQFF. V usage is TRBV4-2 and J usage is TRBJ2-1, with 12 bases fitting TRBD2. The CDR3 contains 15 residues. The V gene's germline CDR1 is LGHNA and CDR2 YNFKEQ. The trim removed 2 bases at V and 8 bases at J, leaving 4 bases unmatched.

Turning to this clonotype: One junction end does not reproduce the germline sequence, and a read error may be involved. The chain joins TRBV5-4 to TRBJ2-7; D is perhaps TRBD1 (6 bases). Germline V gene lookup returns CDR1 SGHNT and CDR2 YYREEE (reference sequence). CDR3 length equals 12 residues. DNA for the CDR3: TGTGCCAGCAGCTCCGAAGGGGGAACCTCACTCTTC. Encoded protein: CASSSEGGTSLF.

In its sample, this clonotype was seen many times. The genes are TRBV6-2 or TRBV6-3 and TRBJ2-2, with 7 bases that match TRBD2. CDR3 length equals 14 residues. CDR1 and CDR2 from the germline V gene are MNHEY and SVGEGT. The trim removed 5 bases at V and 1 base at J, leaving 1 base unmatched. The CDR3 reads CASSPSGNTGELFF. In DNA, the CDR3 is TGTGCCAGCAGTCCTAGCGGGAACACCGGGGAGCTGTTTTTT.

The CDR3 spells CASNRGSAQYF. The CDR3 DNA sequence: TGTGCCAGCAATAGGGGGTCGGCCCAGTACTTC. V and J are TRBV6-1 and TRBJ2-5; possible D gene TRBD1, 6 bases. V lost 7 bases and J 9 bases, leaving 12 bases between the germline ends. The CDR3 has 11 amino acids. CDR1 and CDR2 (germline): MNHNS, SASEGT.

The gene calls are TRBV30 and TRBJ2-7; D not certain. The CDR3 contains 13 residues. Germline V CDR1 and CDR2: GTSNPN, SVGIG (reference sequence). The germline V and J ends were trimmed by 8 bases and 2 bases, with 16 bases remaining between them. CDR3 residues: CASRAGPTYEQYF. As DNA, the CDR3 is TGTGCCAGCCGTGCCGGGCCTACCTACGAGCAGTACTTC. The full variable domain, its missing parts supplied by reference TRBV30 and TRBJ2-7, is SQTIHQWPATLVQPVGSPLSLECTVEGTSNPNLYWYRQAAGRGLQLLFYSVGIGQISSEVPQNLSASRPQDRQFILSSKKLLLSDSGFYLCASRAGPTYEQYFGPGTRLTVT.

This clonotype appeared once. V is TRBV20-1 and J is TRBJ1-6; D unclear. CDR1 is DFQATT, CDR2 SNEGSKA, per germline (reference sequence). CDR3 length: 14 residues. Deletions cut 3 bases from V and 10 bases from J, with 16 bases between. For the CDR3, the DNA is TGCAGTGCTAGCGAGGCGGAAAGACTCTCACCCCTCCACTTT. Amino acids: CSASEAERLSPLHF.

V usage is TRBV7-2 and J usage is TRBJ2-1, with D possibly TRBD2 on 6 matching bases. Trimming pared 2 bases from V and 9 bases from J, leaving 17 bases between. The CDR3 covers 15 residues. Germline lookup yields CDR1 SGHTA and CDR2 FQGNSA. The CDR3 DNA follows: TGTGCCAGCAGCTTACTCGGGTTTTTGGGAGGTGAGCAGTTCTTC. It specifies CASSLLGFLGGEQFF.

As to this clonotype: A much bigger clone sits one base away, suggesting this may be a read error. This chain links TRBV5-1 with TRBJ2-1; unclear D gene. The CDR3 covers 13 residues. Per the germline V gene, CDR1 is SGHRS and CDR2 is YFSETQ. The CDR3 DNA reads as TGCGCCAGCAGCCGCTCCCTGTACAATGGGCAGTTCTTC. It yields the protein CASSRSLYNGQFF.

This clonotype occurred many times. The gene calls are TRBV4-2 and TRBJ2-1; tentative D call: TRBD2 (5 bases). V dropped 4 bases and J dropped 9 bases, with 25 bases sitting between them. Germline lookup yields CDR1 LGHNA and CDR2 YNFKEQ. The CDR3 has 17 residues. CDR3 residues: CASSPHWMDLKAGEQFF. The DNA for the CDR3 is TGTGCCAGCAGCCCACACTGGATGGACTTAAAGGCTGGTGAGCAGTTCTTC.

Turning to this clonotype: A read error is likely, as this CDR3 ends without the conserved phenylalanine or tryptophan. It is unclear where the CDR3 begins or ends on the DNA, so no DNA is shown, and the CDR3 is as TCRdb lists it. V and J are TRBV20-1 and TRBJ2-5; TRBD2 is taken as the D call from the table, unchecked against the DNA. Counting both end residues, the CDR3 totals 14 amino acids. Looked up from germline, CDR1 is DFQATT and CDR2 is SNEGSKA (reference sequence). This CDR3 is CSERDRRAGETQEG.

V is TRBV4-1 and J is TRBJ1-6; a possible D gene is TRBD1 (6 bases). Trimming took 1 base from V and 8 from J, leaving 18 bases between them. The CDR3 spans 17 residues. Per germline, CDR1 MGHRA and CDR2 YSYEKL. CDR3 DNA: TGCGCCAGCAGCCAAGTCAAACAGGGAAATAGGGATTCACCCCTCCACTTT. Translation gives CASSQVKQGNRDSPLHF.

Notes on this clonotype: One base away lies a much larger clone, so this may be a sequencing read error. The chain carries TRBV6-5 and TRBJ1-6, with D perhaps matching TRBD1 (6 bases). CDR3 length equals 16 residues. CDR1 is MNHEY and CDR2 is SVGAGI in the germline V gene. V was pared by 8 bases and J by 8 bases, with 22 bases between. CDR3 protein: CASALWGARTDSPLHF. The CDR3 DNA follows: TGTGCCAGCGCCCTCTGGGGGGCGCGGACGGATTCACCCCTCCACTTT.

In its sample, this clonotype ranks as medium-sized. The V and J genes are TRBV7-2 and TRBJ2-7; the D call may be TRBD1 or TRBD2 (5 bases each). V was trimmed by 5 bases and J by 6 bases, leaving 14 bases between them. The CDR3 spans 13 residues. CDR1 is SGHTA, CDR2 FQGNSA, per germline. Here the CDR3 reads CASSVRVRGEQYF. The CDR3 region has the DNA TGTGCCAGCAGCGTTCGAGTGAGGGGCGAGCAGTACTTC.

The J gene is TRBJ1-4, the V gene TRBV4-1; D gene unclear. Germline V gives CDR1 MGHRA, CDR2 YSYEKL. The V and J ends lost 0 bases and 7 bases respectively, with 6 bases between them. The length of the CDR3 is 13 residues. The CDR3 here is CASSQEPSEKLFF. The DNA for the CDR3 is TGCGCCAGCAGCCAAGAGCCTAGTGAAAAACTGTTTTTT.